The 24 T cell receptor beta chains reported below all come from one sample, sequenced in a study of shared clonotypes between healthy human individuals. Here immunoSEQ multiplex PCR was the method, and the copy in TCRdb shows in-frame clones only, minus some. The sample holds about 2 million clones, 85% to 95% seen once. Sequenced input: naive CD4+ T cells sorted from blood. Described subset: CD45RA+ positively selected. These TCRs come from a man younger than 35 in good health.

The chain is built from TRBV2 and TRBJ2-7; 11 bases are shared with TRBD1. The trim removed 6 bases at V and 7 bases at J, leaving 11 bases unmatched. CDR3 length: 15 amino acids. Germline CDR1 SNHLY, CDR2 FYNNEI. The CDR3 sequence: CASRVGQGAKGEQYF. CDR3 nucleotide sequence: TGTGCCAGCAGGGTCGGACAGGGGGCGAAGGGAGAGCAGTACTTC.

This CDR3 reads CASSASSPLHF. CDR3 DNA: TGTGCCAGCAGCGCGAGCTCACCCCTCCACTTT. The V gene is TRBV6-4, the J gene TRBJ1-6; the D is unclear. The V and J ends lost 6 bases and 10 bases respectively, with 7 bases between them. CDR3 size: 11 residues. Germline V gives CDR1 MRHNA, CDR2 SNTAGT.

Written as DNA, the CDR3 is TGTGCCAGTTCACGGCAGGGCACAGATACGCAGTATTTT. It specifies CASSRQGTDTQYF. The chain joins TRBV27 to TRBJ2-3; D gene uncertain. Trimming shortened V by 9 bases and J by 1 base, and 11 bases separated the two germline ends. This CDR3 has 13 amino acids. The germline CDR1 and CDR2 sequences are MNHEY and SMNVEV (reference sequence).

J is TRBJ1-5 and V is TRBV30, with 8 positions matching TRBD1. The ends lost 2 bases at V and 6 bases at J; junction bases unmatched: 6. CDR1 is GTSNPN and CDR2 is SVGIG in the germline V gene (reference sequence). This CDR3 has 14 residues. CDR3 amino acids: CAWSQVDRVQPQHF. The DNA of the CDR3 is TGTGCCTGGAGTCAGGTGGACAGGGTTCAGCCCCAGCATTTT.

The chain is built from TRBV5-6 and TRBJ1-6; maybe TRBD1 (6 bases). The V end lost 1 base, the J end lost 7 bases, and 15 bases lay between the germline ends. Germline V gene lookup returns CDR1 SGHDT and CDR2 YYEEEE. This CDR3 spans 16 amino acids. This CDR3 reads CASSLYREGRNSPLHF. The CDR3 DNA is TGTGCCAGCAGCTTGTACAGGGAGGGAAGAAATTCACCCCTCCACTTT.

This clone was seen just once. Different DNA sequences within this sample yield the same CDR3. CDR3 in amino acids: CASSLGSQETQYF. In DNA, the CDR3 is TGTGCCAGCAGCCTAGGTTCCCAAGAGACCCAGTACTTC. The V gene is TRBV11-2, the J gene TRBJ2-5; D gene uncertain. V lost 5 bases and J 1 base, leaving 8 bases between the germline ends. This CDR3 region has 13 residues. Germline CDR1 and CDR2: SGHAT and FQNNGV.

The sample holds one count of this clone. Being one base from a much bigger clone, this may be a read error. The rearrangement joins TRBV5-1 to TRBJ2-5; D gene uncertain. Germline V CDR1 and CDR2: SGHRS, YFSETQ. The CDR3 has 11 residues. V was trimmed by 4 bases and J by 4 bases, leaving 5 bases between them. In DNA, the CDR3 is TGCGCCAGCAGCGTGGGAGAGACCCAGTACTTC. Translating gives CASSVGETQYF.

The V call is TRBV18, the J call TRBJ1-2, with 10 bases that match TRBD1. The V and J ends lost 3 bases and 6 bases, in that order; junction bases with no gene match: 7. Germline values: CDR1 KGHSH, CDR2 LQKENI. This CDR3 is built from 15 residues. DNA of the CDR3: TGTGCCAGCTCACCCACTTTGGACAGGGGGAATGGCTACACCTTC. Its translation is CASSPTLDRGNGYTF.

Turning to this clone: Other DNA sequences within the sample encode an identical CDR3. The chain carries TRBV5-1 and TRBJ2-7, with 11 bases fitting TRBD2. Germline V gene lookup returns CDR1 SGHRS and CDR2 YFSETQ. CDR3 length: 14 amino acids. The junction had 4 bases not matched to a gene; V was cut back by 2 bases and J by 6 bases. The CDR3 DNA reads as TGCGCCAGCAGCTTAGGGACTAGCGGTGGCGAGCAGTACTTC. It specifies CASSLGTSGGEQYF. Full variable domain (remainder filled in from reference TRBV5-1 and TRBJ2-7): KAGVTQTPRYLIKTRGQQVTLSCSPISGHRSVSWYQQTPGQGLQFLFEYFSETQRNKGNFPGRFSGRQFSNSRSEMNVSTLELGDSALYLCASSLGTSGGEQYFGPGTRLTVT.

The J gene is TRBJ1-5, the V gene TRBV4-1, with a weak D call TRBD1 (5 bases). CDR1 is MGHRA and CDR2 is YSYEKL in the germline V gene. The length of the CDR3 is 13 residues. With 4 bases removed from V and 6 bases from J, the gap between germline ends came to 10 bases. The CDR3 spells CASSPRGVQPQHF. Here the CDR3 DNA reads TGCGCCAGCAGCCCCCGGGGGGTTCAGCCCCAGCATTTT.

The V and J genes are TRBV13 and TRBJ2-1, with 13 bases identical to TRBD2. Per germline, CDR1 PRHDT and CDR2 FYEKMQ (reference sequence). Trimming at V came to 2 bases and at J to 0 bases, leaving 7 bases not matched to a gene. The CDR3 length is 19 residues. The CDR3 DNA reads as TGTGCCAGCAGCTTAATGCGACTAGCGGGGGGTGGCTCCTACAATGAGCAGTTCTTC. It yields the protein CASSLMRLAGGGSYNEQFF.

The chain joins TRBV6-1 to TRBJ1-2; 8 nucleotides align to TRBD1. The germline V gene encodes CDR1 MNHNS and CDR2 SASEGT. The CDR3 contains 17 residues. Trimming at V came to 3 bases and at J to 2 bases, leaving 11 bases not matched to a gene. CDR3 sequence: CASSDRTGKVANYGYTF. The CDR3 DNA reads as TGTGCCAGCAGTGACCGGACAGGGAAGGTCGCGAACTATGGCTACACCTTC.

This clone was seen just once. The rearrangement joins TRBV27 to TRBJ2-7; 8 nucleotides line up with TRBD1. The CDR3 loop spans 11 amino acids. The germline V gene encodes CDR1 MNHEY and CDR2 SMNVEV (reference sequence). The ends lost 6 bases at V and 7 bases at J; junction bases unmatched: 2. The CDR3 DNA follows: TGTGCCAGCAGACAGGGGGGAGAGCAGTACTTC. Protein: CASRQGGEQYF.

V gene TRBV5-1 combines with J gene TRBJ2-3; no definite D call. The CDR3 runs 13 residues. The germline V gene has CDR1 SGHRS and CDR2 YFSETQ. V lost 7 bases to trimming and J lost 6 bases, with 15 bases between them. Here the CDR3 DNA reads TGCGCCAGCCGGTACCCCGGGTGGGATACGCAGTATTTT. Translating it yields CASRYPGWDTQYF.

CDR3 sequence: CASSLEGGPNQPQHF. For the CDR3, the DNA is TGCGCCAGCAGCTTAGAGGGAGGCCCCAATCAGCCCCAGCATTTT. The chain has TRBV5-1 and TRBJ1-5; D ambiguous. The CDR3 covers 15 residues. Per germline, CDR1 SGHRS and CDR2 YFSETQ. V was pared by 2 bases and J by 3 bases, with 12 bases between.

This chain connects TRBV6-4 to TRBJ2-3; either TRBD1 or TRBD2 may supply D (6 bases each). The length of the CDR3 is 14 residues. Trimming cost V 6 bases and J 2 bases, with 12 bases left between them. Germline V lookup: CDR1 MRHNA, CDR2 SNTAGT. The CDR3: CASRGGHITDTQYF. The CDR3 DNA is TGTGCCAGCAGGGGGGGACATATCACAGATACGCAGTATTTT.

The J gene is TRBJ1-5, the V gene TRBV21-1. TRBV21-1 represents a pseudogene. The CDR3 covers 16 residues. In nucleotides, the CDR3 is TGTGCCAGCAGCAAAAAGGCAAGGGAAGGCAATCAGCCCCAGCATTTT. This encodes CASSKKAREGNQPQHF.

This clone was seen only once. The chain employs TRBV29-1 and TRBJ2-5, with unresolved D. This CDR3 comprises 13 residues. The germline V gene encodes CDR1 SQVTM and CDR2 ANQGSEA. The ends were cut back, 4 bases at V and 1 base at J, with 10 bases in the middle. The DNA for the CDR3 is TGCAGCGTTGGCCGGGTTGTCCAAGAGACCCAGTACTTC. This translates into CSVGRVVQETQYF.

This clone appeared a single time. V is TRBV6-5 and J is TRBJ1-3; 7 bases match TRBD1. The CDR3 spans 15 residues. V lost 6 bases to trimming and J lost 4 bases; unmatched junction nucleotides: 9. From germline, CDR1 is MNHEY and CDR2 SVGAGI. The DNA for the CDR3 is TGTGCCAGCAGCCGAGGAGGACAGGCCGGAAACACCATATATTTT. The encoded protein is CASSRGGQAGNTIYF.

The chain has TRBV6-5 and TRBJ1-2; TRBD1 aligns across 7 bases. With 6 bases clipped from V and 1 base from J, the junction kept 5 bases outside the gene matches. The CDR3 runs to 14 residues. Germline CDR1 and CDR2: MNHEY and SVGAGI. CDR3 amino acids: CASSPRQGNYGYTF. Here the CDR3 DNA reads TGTGCCAGCAGCCCTCGACAGGGTAACTATGGCTACACCTTC.

The chain combines TRBV9 with TRBJ1-5, with D uncertain. This CDR3 is 14 amino acids long. Trimming cost V 0 bases and J 0 bases, with 4 bases left between them. Looked up from germline, CDR1 is SGDLS and CDR2 is YYNGEE. The CDR3 sequence is CASSVGISNQPQHF. DNA of the CDR3: TGTGCCAGCAGCGTAGGGATTAGCAATCAGCCCCAGCATTTT.

The chain employs TRBV7-9 and TRBJ2-2, with 7 bases identical to TRBD1. CDR1 and CDR2 from the germline V gene are SEHNR and FQNEAQ (reference sequence). V lost 3 bases to trimming and J lost 7 bases; unmatched junction nucleotides: 5. The CDR3 is 14 amino acids. The CDR3 bases are TGTGCCAGCAGCTTTGAGGGGGCGATCGGGGAGCTGTTTTTT. Translation gives CASSFEGAIGELFF.

The rearrangement links TRBV6-4 to TRBJ2-2, with D possibly TRBD1 on 5 matching bases. The V gene lost 8 bases and the J gene lost 5 bases, with 6 bases spanning the gap. The CDR3 spans 11 residues. CDR1 is MRHNA, CDR2 SNTAGT, per germline. The DNA of the CDR3 is TGTGCCAGCCCAGGGACCGGGGAGCTGTTTTTT. Its protein is CASPGTGELFF.

The genes are TRBV5-1 and TRBJ2-1; D is perhaps TRBD2 (5 bases). V lost 1 base and J 4 bases, leaving 12 bases between the germline ends. CDR1 and CDR2 (germline): SGHRS, YFSETQ. This CDR3 contains 15 residues. The CDR3 DNA follows: TGCGCCAGCAGCTTGAGGGTGGGAGAATACAATGAGCAGTTCTTC. Translation gives CASSLRVGEYNEQFF.